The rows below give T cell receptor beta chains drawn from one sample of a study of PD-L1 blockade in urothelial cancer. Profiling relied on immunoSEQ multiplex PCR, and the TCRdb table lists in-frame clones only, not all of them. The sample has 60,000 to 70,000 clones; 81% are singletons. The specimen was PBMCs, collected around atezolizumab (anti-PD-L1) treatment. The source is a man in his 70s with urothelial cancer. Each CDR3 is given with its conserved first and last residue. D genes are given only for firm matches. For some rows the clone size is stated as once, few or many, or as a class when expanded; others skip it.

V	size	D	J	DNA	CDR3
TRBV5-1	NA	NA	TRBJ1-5	TGCGCCAGCAGCTTGGCCGGGGGGAGTCAGCCCCAGCATTTT	CASSLAGGSQPQHF
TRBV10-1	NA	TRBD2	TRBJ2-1	TGCGCCAGCAGTGAGGCCCTAGCGGGTTACAATGAGCAGTTCTTC	CASSEALAGYNEQFF
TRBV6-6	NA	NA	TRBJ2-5	TGTGCCAGCAGGTCCGGTGAGACCCAGTACTTC	CASRSGETQYF
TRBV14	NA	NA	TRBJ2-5	TGTGCCAGCAGCCAACGAGAAGGGGGTCAGGAGACCCAGTACTTC	CASSQREGGQETQYF
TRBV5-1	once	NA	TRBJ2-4	TGCGCCAGCAGCGCTGGCGGGGACGGGAACATTCAGTACTTC	CASSAGGDGNIQYF
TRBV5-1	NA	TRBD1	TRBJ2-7	TGCGCCAGCAGCTTTGGGACAGCCTACGAGCAGTACTTC	CASSFGTAYEQYF
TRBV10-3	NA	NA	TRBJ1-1	TGTGCCATCAGTGGGACAGAGAACACTGAAGCTTTCTTT	CAISGTENTEAFF
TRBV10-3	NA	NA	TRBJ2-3	TGTGCCATCAGTGTGGGGGCTAGCACAGATACGCAGTATTTT	CAISVGASTDTQYF
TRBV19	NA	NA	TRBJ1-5	TGTGCCAGTAGTATGAGTGACAGCCAGCCCCAGCATTTT	CASSMSDSQPQHF
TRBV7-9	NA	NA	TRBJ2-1	TGTGCCAGCAGCCGACAGGTCTCCTACAATGAGCAGTTCTTC	CASSRQVSYNEQFF
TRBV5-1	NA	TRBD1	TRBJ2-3	TGCGCCAGCAGCCTAGCACAGGGGCCCAGCACAGATACGCAGTATTTT	CASSLAQGPSTDTQYF
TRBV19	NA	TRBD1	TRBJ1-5	TGTGCCAGTAGTCCCGATATGGAAGACAGGGTCGGCAATCAGCCCCAGCATTTT	CASSPDMEDRVGNQPQHF
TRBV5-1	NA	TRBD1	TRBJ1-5	TGCGCCAGCAGCCCGGGACAGGGAGAGGATCAGCCCCAGCATTTT	CASSPGQGEDQPQHF
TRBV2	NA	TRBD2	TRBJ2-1	TGTGCCGGGGGGGAGAGGGGAAACAATGAGCAGTTCTTC	CAGGERGNNEQFF
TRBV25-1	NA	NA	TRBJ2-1	TGTGCCAGCAGTGAACAGGGGAGCTCCTACAATGAGCAGTTCTTC	CASSEQGSSYNEQFF
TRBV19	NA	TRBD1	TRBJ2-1	TGTGCCAGTAGTGGGACAGGGGGTATGAATGAGCAGTTCTTC	CASSGTGGMNEQFF
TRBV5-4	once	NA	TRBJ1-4	TGTGCCAGCAGCTTGCAGGGTTGGAATGAAAAACTGTTTTTT	CASSLQGWNEKLFF
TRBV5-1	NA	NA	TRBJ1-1	TGCGCCAGCAGCTTGGCTCCCGGGGGAATACAAGAGAACACTGAAGCTTTCTTT	CASSLAPGGIQENTEAFF
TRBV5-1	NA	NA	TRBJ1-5	TGCGCCAGCAGCTGGGGGCCGGGTCAGCCCCAGCATTTT	CASSWGPGQPQHF
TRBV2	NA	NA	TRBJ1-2	TGTGCCAGCAGCGCACAGGGAGCTAACTATGGCTACACCTTC	CASSAQGANYGYTF
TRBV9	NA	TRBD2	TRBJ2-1	TGTGCCAGCAGCGTGACTAGCGGGAGCTACAATGAGCAGTTCTTC	CASSVTSGSYNEQFF
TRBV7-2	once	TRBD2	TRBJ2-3	TGTGCCAGCAGCCTATCAACGGGACTAGCGGGAGATAGTACAGATACGCAGTATTTT	CASSLSTGLAGDSTDTQYF